A selection of T cell receptor beta chains follows, all from one sample in a study of blood T cells in healthy people across ages. MiXCR, run by TCRdb on the 5' RACE reads, gives a single entry per CDR3 protein. The sample contains 550,000 to 800,000 distinct CDR3 sequences, around 20% of which appear only once. Sequences were obtained from blood. These TCRs come from a man in his 70s in good health. Each CDR3 is given with its conserved first and last residue. A D gene is named only where the DNA matches it firmly. Size is stated for part of the rows, as once, few or many counts, or as a class when the clone is expanded.

size: few; D: TRBD2; J: TRBJ2-5; V: TRBV6-5; CDR3: CASSYSAGVGQETQYF; DNA: TGTGCCAGCAGTTACTCGGCGGGAGTCGGCCAAGAGACCCAGTACTTC
size: few; D: TRBD1; J: TRBJ1-6; V: TRBV12-3/TRBV12-4; CDR3: CTSSRQGFHSPLHF; DNA: TGTACCAGCAGTCGACAGGGGTTTCATTCACCCCTCCACTTT
size: few; D: TRBD1; J: TRBJ1-1; V: TRBV7-9; CDR3: CASSVRFGTGRRNTGAFF; DNA: TGTGCCAGCAGCGTTCGTTTCGGGACAGGGAGGAGGAACACTGGAGCTTTCTTT
size: many; D: TRBD2; J: TRBJ2-7; V: TRBV29-1; CDR3: CSARELAGLEQYF; DNA: TGCAGCGCCAGGGAGCTAGCGGGACTCGAGCAGTACTTC
size: few; D: NA; J: TRBJ2-7; V: TRBV5-1; CDR3: CASSPGGTGAYEQYF; DNA: TGCGCCAGCAGCCCGGGAGGGACAGGTGCCTACGAGCAGTACTTC
size: NA; D: NA; J: TRBJ1-1; V: TRBV14; CDR3: CASSHSPNTEAFF; DNA: TGTGCCAGCAGCCATTCCCCGAACACTGAAGCTTTCTTT
size: NA; D: TRBD1; J: TRBJ2-2; V: TRBV9; CDR3: CASSNRQGRTGELFF; DNA: TGTGCCAGCAGCAATCGACAGGGCCGGACCGGGGAGCTGTTTTTT
size: few; D: NA; J: TRBJ1-4; V: TRBV12-3/TRBV12-4; CDR3: CASSLGRGSEKLFF; DNA: TGTGCCAGCAGTTTAGGCAGGGGTAGTGAAAAACTGTTTTTT
size: NA; D: TRBD2; J: TRBJ2-1; V: TRBV7-9; CDR3: CASSWGTSNEQFF; DNA: TGTGCCAGCAGCTGGGGGACTAGCAATGAGCAGTTCTTC
size: few; D: NA; J: TRBJ2-3; V: TRBV20-1; CDR3: CSAKRGVTSTDTQYF; DNA: TGCAGTGCCAAGAGGGGGGTCACTAGCACAGATACGCAGTATTTT
size: NA; D: NA; J: TRBJ2-1; V: TRBV5-1; CDR3: CASSLRAVGSYNEQFF; DNA: TGCGCCAGCAGCTTGAGGGCGGTGGGCTCCTACAATGAGCAGTTCTTC
size: few; D: NA; J: TRBJ2-2; V: TRBV9; CDR3: CASSVGPGANTGELFF; DNA: TGTGCCAGCAGCGTAGGACCGGGGGCGAACACCGGGGAGCTGTTTTTT
size: NA; D: NA; J: TRBJ2-5; V: TRBV12-3/TRBV12-4; CDR3: CASSLMEAGTQYF; DNA: TGTGCCAGCAGTTTAATGGAGGCAGGGACCCAGTACTTC
size: NA; D: NA; J: TRBJ2-3; V: TRBV5-1; CDR3: CASSLGLRAHGTDTQYF; DNA: TGCGCCAGCAGCTTGGGATTGCGGGCTCACGGGACAGATACGCAGTATTTT
size: NA; D: TRBD2; J: TRBJ2-1; V: TRBV29-1; CDR3: CSVSGTSSYNEQFF; DNA: TGCAGCGTTTCCGGGACTAGCTCCTACAATGAGCAGTTCTTC
size: few; D: TRBD2; J: TRBJ2-3; V: TRBV20-1; CDR3: CSARVVAGGRTDTQYF; DNA: TGCAGTGCTAGAGTGGTAGCGGGAGGGCGCACAGATACGCAGTATTTT
size: few; D: TRBD1; J: TRBJ1-5; V: TRBV20-1; CDR3: CSAREGTGIQPQHF; DNA: TGCAGTGCTAGAGAGGGGACAGGAATTCAGCCCCAGCATTTT
size: once; D: NA; J: TRBJ2-5; V: TRBV6-5; CDR3: CASSHSGLQETQYF; DNA: TGTGCCAGCAGTCACTCAGGGCTACAAGAGACCCAGTACTTC
size: few; D: NA; J: TRBJ2-4; V: TRBV3-1; CDR3: CASSHPGTSYF; DNA: TGTGCCAGCAGCCATCCCGGGACATCTTACTTC
size: NA; D: NA; J: TRBJ1-4; V: TRBV20-1; CDR3: CSARDGENEKLFF; DNA: TGCAGTGCTAGAGACGGGGAGAATGAAAAACTGTTTTTT
size: NA; D: NA; J: TRBJ2-3; V: TRBV12-3/TRBV12-4; CDR3: CATGEKLRADTEYF; DNA: TGTGCCACCGGCGAGAAATTAAGAGCAGATACGGAGTATTTC
size: NA; D: TRBD2; J: TRBJ2-1; V: TRBV10-2; CDR3: CAGKAGGGEQFF; DNA: TGCGCCGGAAAAGCGGGAGGGGGTGAGCAGTTCTTC
size: NA; D: TRBD2; J: TRBJ2-7; V: TRBV5-1; CDR3: CASNGEPSGNYEQYF; DNA: TGCGCCAGCAATGGTGAACCTAGCGGTAACTACGAGCAGTACTTC
size: once; D: TRBD2; J: TRBJ2-7; V: TRBV7-2; CDR3: CASSAVAGPYEQYF; DNA: TGTGCCAGCAGCGCCGTAGCGGGACCCTACGAGCAGTACTTC
size: few; D: NA; J: TRBJ2-5; V: TRBV27; CDR3: CASSLGQAEGETQYF; DNA: TGTGCCAGCAGTTTAGGCCAGGCGGAGGGGGAGACCCAGTACTTC
size: few; D: TRBD2; J: TRBJ2-1; V: TRBV9; CDR3: CASSALAGDYNEQFF; DNA: TGTGCCAGCAGCGCCTTAGCGGGGGATTACAATGAGCAGTTCTTC
size: NA; D: NA; J: TRBJ2-1; V: TRBV28; CDR3: CASSPGTSSWYNEQFF; DNA: TGTGCCAGCAGCCCCGGGACTTCCTCATGGTACAATGAGCAGTTCTTC
size: few; D: TRBD1; J: TRBJ1-1; V: TRBV20-1; CDR3: CSADRGLGTEAFF; DNA: TGCAGTGCCGACAGGGGATTAGGCACTGAAGCTTTCTTT
size: few; D: NA; J: TRBJ2-3; V: TRBV4-1; CDR3: CASSQVGSRRTDTQYF; DNA: TGCGCCAGCAGCCAAGTTGGCAGTCGAAGGACAGATACACAGTATTTT
size: NA; D: TRBD1; J: TRBJ1-1; V: TRBV5-1; CDR3: CASSLRTGRSNTEAFF; DNA: TGCGCCAGCAGCCTACGGACAGGACGGTCGAACACTGAAGCTTTCTTT
size: many; D: NA; J: TRBJ2-5; V: TRBV3-1; CDR3: CASSDFIGSETQYF; DNA: TGTGCCAGCAGTGACTTCATCGGCAGCGAGACCCAGTACTTC
size: NA; D: TRBD1; J: TRBJ2-5; V: TRBV20-1; CDR3: CSANRQGRETQYF; DNA: TGCAGTGCCAACCGACAGGGTAGGGAGACCCAGTACTTC
size: few; D: NA; J: TRBJ2-2; V: TRBV6-1; CDR3: CASSRPEGLYTGELFF; DNA: TGTGCCAGCAGCCGCCCTGAGGGACTTTACACCGGGGAGCTGTTTTTT
size: many; D: TRBD2; J: TRBJ2-2; V: TRBV18; CDR3: CASSPRSSGTTGELFF; DNA: TGTGCCAGCTCACCACGGTCTAGCGGAACCACCGGGGAGCTGTTTTTT
size: NA; D: NA; J: TRBJ1-1; V: TRBV25-1; CDR3: CASSPPSGRNTEAFF; DNA: TGTGCCAGCAGCCCCCCCTCTGGGAGAAACACTGAAGCTTTCTTT
size: NA; D: NA; J: TRBJ2-7; V: TRBV20-1; CDR3: CSARDGNFYEQYF; DNA: TGCAGTGCTAGAGATGGTAATTTTTACGAGCAGTACTTT
size: many; D: TRBD1; J: TRBJ2-2; V: TRBV28; CDR3: CASSRQGRGELFF; DNA: TGTGCCAGCAGTAGACAGGGTAGGGGGGAGCTGTTTTTT
size: NA; D: NA; J: TRBJ1-1; V: TRBV29-1; CDR3: CSVRQLNTEAFF; DNA: TGCAGCGTTCGTCAACTGAACACTGAAGCTTTCTTT